This TCR beta chain was captured by sequencing in a study of blood T cell repertoires in COVID-19. Study-wide context: T cells, B-cell-depleted T cells, or PBMCs provided the cDNA or gDNA that served as material.

V dropped 4 bases and J dropped 5 bases, with 17 bases sitting between them. The V gene's germline CDR1 is KGHDR and CDR2 SFDVKD. This CDR3 comprises 16 residues. TCRdb keeps only in-frame clones here, not all; method: immunoSEQ multiplex PCR. The top ten clones hold 9.5% to 15% of a sample with fewer than 200,000 clones, roughly four fifths of them seen once. The receptor was derived from a middle-aged man who had recovered from COVID-19. The V call is TRBV24-1, the J call TRBJ2-1, with a possible D match to TRBD1 (6 bases). Sequencing used PBMCs or T cells enriched from blood (not recorded which). The chain's CDR3 is CATSDPQGQIHNEQFF. In nucleotides, the CDR3 is TGTGCCACCAGTGACCCCCAGGGGCAGATTCACAATGAGCAGTTCTTC.